Each of the 31 T cell receptor beta chains below was sequenced from the same sample in a study of beta chain features in type 1 diabetes. For these receptors, no antigen is known. Sequenced material consisted of expressed TCRB transcripts (all of the isolated RNA was reverse transcribed). The repertoire was sequenced with immunoSEQ multiplex PCR; TCRdb's copy has only in-frame clones and lacks some. The sample gives 400,000 or so clones, over 10% of which show up once; 0.01% is in the top ten. Regarding the study as a whole: Significant though moderate, a shortening of TCRB CDR3s appeared in all four CD4+ subsets of Type 1 diabetes patients.

Sequencing was performed on naive CD4+ T cells from blood. Receptors were obtained from a woman aged 18 to 35 with type 1 diabetes.

The CDR3 DNA reads TGTGCCTGGAGCCGGGACAGATCATATGGCTACACCTTC. Residues: CAWSRDRSYGYTF. The genes are TRBV30 and TRBJ1-2, with 7 bases aligning to TRBD1. Germline V lookup: CDR1 GTSNPN, CDR2 SVGIG (reference sequence). CDR3 length equals 13 residues. Germline trimming cut 3 bases from V and 5 bases from J; bases unmatched to any gene: 6.

This clone was recorded a few times. This chain joins TRBV4-2 and TRBJ2-5, with TRBD1 matching 10 bases. The CDR3 covers 15 residues. Germline assignment: CDR1 LGHNA and CDR2 YNFKEQ. Trimming took 6 bases from V and 3 from J; bases not matched to a gene: 7. CDR3: CASSSTGTGEETQYF. For the CDR3, the DNA is TGTGCCAGCAGTAGTACCGGGACAGGGGAAGAGACCCAGTACTTC.

The chain employs TRBV5-1 and TRBJ2-5, with 10 bases fitting TRBD2. The CDR3 is 16 amino acids. With V trimmed by 0 bases and J by 2 bases, 4 bases remained unmatched. Germline loops: CDR1 SGHRS, CDR2 YFSETQ. CDR3 sequence: CASSLDALAGQETQYF. The CDR3 DNA is TGCGCCAGCAGCTTGGACGCACTAGCGGGACAAGAGACCCAGTACTTC. Full variable domain (outside the CDR3, taken from reference TRBV5-1 and TRBJ2-5): KAGVTQTPRYLIKTRGQQVTLSCSPISGHRSVSWYQQTPGQGLQFLFEYFSETQRNKGNFPGRFSGRQFSNSRSEMNVSTLELGDSALYLCASSLDALAGQETQYFGPGTRLLVL.

This clone was seen a few times. The gene calls are TRBV25-1 and TRBJ1-3; D gene uncertain. This CDR3 region has 14 residues. Trimming took 1 base from V and 4 from J, leaving 8 bases between them. Germline V gives CDR1 MGHDK, CDR2 SYGVNS. CDR3 loop: CASSEWASGNTIYF. CDR3 coding DNA: TGTGCCAGCAGTGAATGGGCCAGCGGAAACACCATATATTTT. Variable domain in full (rest from reference TRBV25-1 and TRBJ1-3): EADIYQTPRYLVIGTGKKITLECSQTMGHDKMYWYQQDPGMELHLIHYSYGVNSTEKGDLSSESTVSRIRTEHFPLTLESARPSHTSQYLCASSEWASGNTIYFGEGSWLTVV.

The chain is built from TRBV7-2 and TRBJ2-5; D unclear. The germline V and J ends were trimmed by 5 bases and 3 bases, with 10 bases remaining between them. The V gene's germline CDR1 is SGHTA and CDR2 FQGNSA. The CDR3 extends over 13 amino acids. DNA of the CDR3: TGTGCCAGCAGCCCTGTCGGAGAAGAGACCCAGTACTTC. Translation gives CASSPVGEETQYF.

This chain connects TRBV5-1 to TRBJ1-4, with 10 bases lining up with TRBD1. The V gene's germline CDR1 is SGHRS and CDR2 YFSETQ. V shed 2 bases and J 4 bases; nucleotides not matched to a gene: 5. The CDR3 is 16 residues long. The DNA for the CDR3 is TGCGCCAGCAGCTTCGGGACAGGGGAGATTAATGAAAAACTGTTTTTT. Translated, it gives CASSFGTGEINEKLFF.

The J gene is TRBJ2-1, the V gene TRBV29-1; TRBD2 agrees at 10 bases. Germline CDR1 reads SQVTM; CDR2 reads ANQGSEA. The CDR3 runs 16 residues. The ends lost 8 bases at V and 6 bases at J; junction bases unmatched: 16. The CDR3 region has the DNA TGCAGCTCCCGCAAAGCTAGCGGGAGTTCGGGCAATGAGCAGTTCTTC. Translating gives CSSRKASGSSGNEQFF.

V gene TRBV14 combines with J gene TRBJ2-5; 9 bases agree with TRBD2. Trimming took 4 bases from V and 6 from J; bases not matched to a gene: 12. The germline V gene has CDR1 SGHDN and CDR2 FVKESK. This CDR3 comprises 16 residues. The CDR3 region is CASSPRVAGAWKTQYF. CDR3 in DNA: TGTGCCAGCAGCCCACGGGTAGCGGGAGCATGGAAGACCCAGTACTTC.

This clone was seen a handful of times. This chain uses TRBV4-3 with TRBJ1-1, with D possibly matching TRBD1 (5 bases). From germline, CDR1 is LGHNA and CDR2 YSLEER. This CDR3 has 14 residues. Trimming shortened V by 2 bases and J by 5 bases, and 12 bases separated the two germline ends. The CDR3 DNA sequence: TGCGCCAGCAGCCAAAGGGGAGGTGATACTGAAGCTTTCTTT. It encodes CASSQRGGDTEAFF.

J is TRBJ2-7 and V is TRBV5-1, with D possibly being TRBD2 (6 bases). The V and J ends lost 1 base and 2 bases respectively, with 13 bases between them. Germline V CDR1 and CDR2: SGHRS, YFSETQ. The length of the CDR3 is 15 residues. The CDR3 DNA reads as TGCGCCAGCAGCTTGAGCGGGCCCCACCCCTACGAGCAGTACTTC. Translated: CASSLSGPHPYEQYF.

This clone showed up just a few times. This sequence joins TRBV7-2 and TRBJ2-1; possibly TRBD2 for D (5 bases). CDR3 length: 15 residues. Per the germline V gene, CDR1 is SGHTA and CDR2 is FQGNSA. V was clipped by 4 bases and J by 1 base, with 11 bases between them. CDR3 residues: CASSSPRRSYNEQFF. Written as DNA, the CDR3 is TGTGCCAGCAGCTCCCCACGGAGGTCCTACAATGAGCAGTTCTTC. Drawing the rest from reference TRBV7-2 and TRBJ2-1, the complete variable domain is GAGVSQSPSNKVTEKGKDVELRCDPISGHTALYWYRQSLGQGLEFLIYFQGNSAPDKSGLPSDRFSAERTGGSVSTLTIQRTQQEDSAVYLCASSSPRRSYNEQFFGPGTRLTVL.

In the case of this clone: A read error may account for a junction end that differs from germline. The chain couples TRBV7-7 to TRBJ2-1; 9 bases match TRBD2. CDR3 length equals 16 residues. The V gene's germline CDR1 is SSHAT and CDR2 FNYEAQ (reference sequence). The CDR3: CASSCGGGRAQDEQFF. CDR3 coding DNA: TGTGCTAGCAGTTGCGGAGGCGGGAGGGCCCAGGATGAGCAGTTCTTC.

This clone was picked up a small number of times. The chain is built from TRBV4-1 and TRBJ1-2; perhaps TRBD1 as D (6 bases). The CDR3 covers 14 residues. The V gene's germline CDR1 is MGHRA and CDR2 YSYEKL. Trimming left V 3 bases short and J 4 bases short, with 12 bases between. The CDR3 sequence is CASSQYREFYGYTF. DNA of the CDR3: TGCGCCAGCAGCCAGTACAGGGAATTCTATGGCTACACCTTC.

The chain joins TRBV9 to TRBJ1-2, with TRBD1 identical over 7 bases. Trimming cost V 2 bases and J 0 bases; bases outside gene matches: 4. The CDR3 sequence is 15 residues long. Per the germline V gene, CDR1 is SGDLS and CDR2 is YYNGEE. The CDR3 loop reads CASSVSGGPNYGYTF. CDR3 DNA: TGTGCCAGCAGCGTTTCAGGGGGGCCTAACTATGGCTACACCTTC.

The rearrangement uses TRBV4-1 and TRBJ2-1; TRBD1 matches at 9 bases. The length of the CDR3 is 18 residues. V dropped 4 bases and J dropped 1; count of bases not matched to a gene: 11. CDR1 and CDR2 (germline): MGHRA, YSYEKL. This CDR3 is CASSLKMADRGSYNEQFF. CDR3 coding DNA: TGCGCCAGCAGCCTGAAAATGGCCGACAGGGGGTCCTACAATGAGCAGTTCTTC.

The CDR3 DNA sequence: TGTGCCAGCAGCCGGACAGGGGGTGTCTATAATTCACCCCTCCACTTT. It specifies CASSRTGGVYNSPLHF. The chain is built from TRBV9 and TRBJ1-6; 10 bases are a match to TRBD1. Germline assignment: CDR1 SGDLS and CDR2 YYNGEE. This CDR3 is built from 16 residues. J was trimmed by 3 bases and V by 4 bases; bases with no gene match: 4. The full variable domain, its missing parts supplied by reference TRBV9 and TRBJ1-6, is DSGVTQTPKHLITATGQRVTLRCSPRSGDLSVYWYQQSLDQGLQFLIQYYNGEERAKGNILERFSAQQFPDLHSELNLSSLELGDSALYFCASSRTGGVYNSPLHFGNGTRLTVT.

The rearrangement links TRBV6-5 to TRBJ2-7; perhaps TRBD1 as D (6 bases). This CDR3 has 15 amino acids. The V and J ends lost 6 bases and 0 bases respectively, with 15 bases between them. Germline V CDR1 and CDR2: MNHEY, SVGAGI. The CDR3 loop reads CASSRAGQPSYEQYF. CDR3 bases: TGTGCCAGCAGCCGGGCTGGACAGCCCTCCTACGAGCAGTACTTC.

This clone was seen a few times. The rearrangement joins TRBV11-2 to TRBJ2-7; D might be TRBD1 (5 bases). The CDR3 contains 15 residues. The ends were cut back, 0 bases at V and 6 bases at J, with 15 bases in the middle. CDR1 SGHAT and CDR2 FQNNGV come from the germline V gene. DNA for the CDR3: TGTGCCAGCAGCTTAGATCCGCAGGGTAGGCTCGAGCAGTACTTC. It is translated as CASSLDPQGRLEQYF.

The V gene is TRBV13, the J gene TRBJ2-7; D possibly corresponds to TRBD2 (6 bases). CDR3 length: 15 residues. CDR1 and CDR2 from the germline V gene are PRHDT and FYEKMQ (reference sequence). V lost 4 bases and J 5 bases, leaving 18 bases between the germline ends. CDR3 sequence reads: CASSSSTRKGHEQYF. In nucleotides, the CDR3 is TGTGCCAGCAGCTCATCGACTAGGAAGGGCCACGAGCAGTACTTC.

The chain combines TRBV7-2 with TRBJ2-2; 8 bases line up with TRBD2. The CDR3 is 16 amino acids. The germline V gene has CDR1 SGHTA and CDR2 FQGNSA. Unmatched junction bases numbered 10, after V lost 5 bases and J lost 5 bases. CDR3 DNA sequence: TGTGCCAGCAGCCCCGGCGGGGGGCAGTCTACCGGGGAGCTGTTTTTT. Its protein product is CASSPGGGQSTGELFF.

This clone was recorded a few times. This chain joins TRBV27 and TRBJ1-1; 8 bases agree with TRBD1. J lost 1 base, V lost 6 bases, and 7 bases had no gene match. The CDR3 runs 15 residues. Germline V gene lookup returns CDR1 MNHEY and CDR2 SMNVEV (reference sequence). In DNA, the CDR3 is TGTGCCAGCAGCCTACGACAGGGGAGGAACACTGAAGCTTTCTTT. Its protein product is CASSLRQGRNTEAFF.

The V gene is TRBV18, the J gene TRBJ1-2, with D maybe TRBD1 (6 bases). The CDR3 loop spans 17 amino acids. V was shortened by 3 bases and J by 0 bases, with 17 bases between the two germline ends. The germline V gene has CDR1 KGHSH and CDR2 LQKENI. The CDR3 nucleotides are TGTGCCAGCTCACCCACCCTTGGACAGTGGTCTAACTATGGCTACACCTTC. Protein: CASSPTLGQWSNYGYTF.

This clone appeared a few times. This chain joins TRBV30 and TRBJ2-7; D possibly corresponds to TRBD1 (6 bases). CDR1 is GTSNPN and CDR2 is SVGIG in the germline V gene (reference sequence). Trimming took 4 bases from V and 0 from J, leaving 13 bases between them. The CDR3 sequence is 14 residues long. The CDR3 sequence: CAWMAQGTSYEQYF. The CDR3, as DNA: TGTGCCTGGATGGCCCAGGGGACCTCCTACGAGCAGTACTTC.

This clone was detected only a few times. This sample includes further DNA sequences coding for the same CDR3. This chain links TRBV28 with TRBJ2-7, with a tentative D call TRBD2 (6 bases). The CDR3 has 11 amino acids. V lost 6 bases and J lost 4, with 7 bases in between. Germline assignment: CDR1 MDHEN and CDR2 SYDVKM. CDR3 region: CASRGLYEQYF. The CDR3 nucleotides read TGTGCCAGCAGGGGACTGTACGAGCAGTACTTC. The variable domain in full, with the rest retrieved from reference TRBV28 and TRBJ2-7, is DVKVTQSSRYLVKRTGEKVFLECVQDMDHENMFWYRQDPGLGLRLIYFSYDVKMKEKGDIPEGYSVSREKKERFSLILESASTNQTSMYLCASRGLYEQYFGPGTRLTVT.

This clone was seen only a few times. The chain carries TRBV28 and TRBJ1-2; TRBD1 matches 7 bases. This CDR3 has 14 amino acids. Germline CDR1 and CDR2: MDHEN and SYDVKM. The ends lost 3 bases at V and 4 bases at J; junction bases unmatched: 5. This chain's CDR3 is CASSLGTATYGYTF. CDR3 coding DNA: TGTGCCAGCAGTTTGGGGACAGCAACCTATGGCTACACCTTC.

The gene calls are TRBV7-2 and TRBJ2-1, with 11 positions matching TRBD2. Germline V lookup: CDR1 SGHTA, CDR2 FQGNSA. The CDR3 covers 15 residues. The V gene end was trimmed by 5 bases and the J gene end by 9 bases; junction bases not matched to a gene: 9. CDR3 sequence reads: CASSLSGGAFGEQFF. CDR3 bases: TGTGCCAGCAGCCTTAGCGGGGGGGCGTTTGGTGAGCAGTTCTTC.

The CDR3 region has the DNA TGTGCCAGCAGTGAATCGACGACAGGGAATCAGCCCCAGCATTTT. Its translation: CASSESTTGNQPQHF. The V gene is TRBV25-1, the J gene TRBJ1-5; 7 bases map to TRBD1. V was pared by 1 base and J by 4 bases, with 4 bases of the junction left unmatched. This CDR3 has 15 amino acids. Germline V gene sequence: CDR1 MGHDK, CDR2 SYGVNS.

This clone appeared a few times. The gene calls are TRBV30 and TRBJ1-1; D uncertain. V dropped 3 bases and J dropped 10 bases, with 15 bases sitting between them. This CDR3 comprises 12 residues. Germline CDR1 and CDR2: GTSNPN and SVGIG (reference sequence). CDR3 nucleotides: TGTGCCTGGAGGTCTGAATGGTCCGGAGCTTTCTTT. Translation gives CAWRSEWSGAFF. The full variable domain, completed using reference TRBV30 and TRBJ1-1, is SQTIHQWPATLVQPVGSPLSLECTVEGTSNPNLYWYRQAAGRGLQLLFYSVGIGQISSEVPQNLSASRPQDRQFILSSKKLLLSDSGFYLCAWRSEWSGAFFGQGTRLTVV.

A few counts support this clone. The chain recombines TRBV11-2 with TRBJ2-7; 9 bases agree with TRBD1. The ends lost 8 bases at V and 0 bases at J; junction bases unmatched: 8. CDR1 is SGHAT, CDR2 FQNNGV, per germline. The CDR3 covers 15 residues. As DNA, the CDR3 is TGTGCCAGCGGGGTAGGGACAGGGTACTCCTACGAGCAGTACTTC. Translation gives CASGVGTGYSYEQYF.

This chain uses TRBV6-5 with TRBJ1-5, with D possibly matching TRBD1 (5 bases). The CDR3 runs 14 residues. The germline V gene has CDR1 MNHEY and CDR2 SVGAGI. The V gene lost 6 bases and the J gene lost 6 bases, with 15 bases spanning the gap. The CDR3 loop reads CASRSREIGQPQHF. The CDR3 bases are TGTGCCAGCAGATCCAGGGAAATTGGTCAGCCCCAGCATTTT.

This clone was counted only a few times. CDR3 sequence reads: CSARTDINQPQHF. DNA of the CDR3: TGCAGCGCCCGGACAGACATCAATCAGCCCCAGCATTTT. The chain recombines TRBV29-1 with TRBJ1-5; maybe TRBD1 (6 bases). This CDR3 is 13 amino acids long. Trimming left V 7 bases short and J 3 bases short, with 13 bases between. The germline V gene has CDR1 SQVTM and CDR2 ANQGSEA.